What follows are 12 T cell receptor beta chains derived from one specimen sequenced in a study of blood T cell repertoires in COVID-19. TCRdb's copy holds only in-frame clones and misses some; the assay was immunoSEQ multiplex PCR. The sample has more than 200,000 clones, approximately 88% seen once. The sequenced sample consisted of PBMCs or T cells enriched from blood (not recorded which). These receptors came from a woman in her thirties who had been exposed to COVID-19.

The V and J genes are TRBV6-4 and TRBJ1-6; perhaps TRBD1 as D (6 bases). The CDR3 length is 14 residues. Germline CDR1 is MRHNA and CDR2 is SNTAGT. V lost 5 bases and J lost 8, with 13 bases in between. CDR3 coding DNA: TGTGCCAGCAGTATGAGTTACAGGGATTCACCCCTCCACTTT. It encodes CASSMSYRDSPLHF.

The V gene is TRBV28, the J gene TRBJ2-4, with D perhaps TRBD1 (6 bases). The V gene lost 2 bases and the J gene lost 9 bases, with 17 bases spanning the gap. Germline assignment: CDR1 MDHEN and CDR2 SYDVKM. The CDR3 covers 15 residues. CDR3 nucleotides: TGTGCCAGCAGTTTAAGGTTCCAACAGGGAACCATTCAGTACTTC. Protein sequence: CASSLRFQQGTIQYF.

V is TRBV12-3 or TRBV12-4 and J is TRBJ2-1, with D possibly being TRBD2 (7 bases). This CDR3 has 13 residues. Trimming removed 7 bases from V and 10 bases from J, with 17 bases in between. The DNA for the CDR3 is TGTGCCAGCAAGGGGGTGGCGGGAGAGGAGCAGTTCTTC. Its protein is CASKGVAGEEQFF.

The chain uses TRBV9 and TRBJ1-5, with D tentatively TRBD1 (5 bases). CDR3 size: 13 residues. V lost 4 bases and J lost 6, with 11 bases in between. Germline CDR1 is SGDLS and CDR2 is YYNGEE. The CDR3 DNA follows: TGTGCCAGCAGCCCAGCCGGGGGTCAGCCCCAGCATTTT. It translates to CASSPAGGQPQHF.

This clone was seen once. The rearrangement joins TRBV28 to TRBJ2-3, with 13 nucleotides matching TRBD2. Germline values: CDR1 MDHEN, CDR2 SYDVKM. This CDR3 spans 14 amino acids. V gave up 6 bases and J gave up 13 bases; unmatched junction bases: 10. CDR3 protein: CASSLQLAGGRKYF. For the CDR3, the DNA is TGTGCCAGCAGCCTTCAACTAGCGGGAGGGCGTAAGTATTTT.

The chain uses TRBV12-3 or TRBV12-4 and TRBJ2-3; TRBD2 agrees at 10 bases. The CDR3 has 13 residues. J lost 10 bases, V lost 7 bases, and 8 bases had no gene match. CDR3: CASKGVGLAAQYF. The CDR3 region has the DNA TGTGCCAGCAAGGGGGTAGGACTAGCGGCGCAGTATTTT.

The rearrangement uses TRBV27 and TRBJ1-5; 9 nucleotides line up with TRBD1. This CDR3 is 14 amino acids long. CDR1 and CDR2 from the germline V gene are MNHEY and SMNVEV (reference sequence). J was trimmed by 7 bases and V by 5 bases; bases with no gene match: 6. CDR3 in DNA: TGTGCCAGCAGTCCAAGACAGGGGGAACAGCCCCAGCATTTT. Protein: CASSPRQGEQPQHF.

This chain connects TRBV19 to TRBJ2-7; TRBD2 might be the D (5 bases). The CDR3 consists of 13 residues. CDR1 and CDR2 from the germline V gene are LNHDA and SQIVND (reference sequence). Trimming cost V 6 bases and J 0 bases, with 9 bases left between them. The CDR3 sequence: CASRRAGSYEQYF. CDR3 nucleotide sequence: TGTGCCAGTAGGAGGGCAGGCTCCTACGAGCAGTACTTC.

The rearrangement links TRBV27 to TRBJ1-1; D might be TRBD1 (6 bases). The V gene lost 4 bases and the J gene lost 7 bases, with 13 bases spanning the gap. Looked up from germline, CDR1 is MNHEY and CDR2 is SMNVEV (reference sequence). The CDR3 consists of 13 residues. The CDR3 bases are TGTGCCAGCAGTTCAACCGACAGGATTGAAGCTTTCTTT. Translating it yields CASSSTDRIEAFF.

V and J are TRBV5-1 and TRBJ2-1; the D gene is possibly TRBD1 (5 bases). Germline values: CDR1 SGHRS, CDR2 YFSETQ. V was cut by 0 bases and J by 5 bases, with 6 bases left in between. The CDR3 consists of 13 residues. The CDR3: CASSLVQDNEQFF. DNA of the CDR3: TGCGCCAGCAGCTTGGTACAGGACAATGAGCAGTTCTTC.

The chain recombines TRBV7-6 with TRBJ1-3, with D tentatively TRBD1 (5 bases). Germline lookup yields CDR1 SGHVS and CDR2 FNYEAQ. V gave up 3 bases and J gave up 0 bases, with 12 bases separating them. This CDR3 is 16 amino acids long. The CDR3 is CASSLAGPNSGNTIYF. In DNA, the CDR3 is TGTGCCAGCAGCTTGGCGGGGCCTAACTCTGGAAACACCATATATTTT.

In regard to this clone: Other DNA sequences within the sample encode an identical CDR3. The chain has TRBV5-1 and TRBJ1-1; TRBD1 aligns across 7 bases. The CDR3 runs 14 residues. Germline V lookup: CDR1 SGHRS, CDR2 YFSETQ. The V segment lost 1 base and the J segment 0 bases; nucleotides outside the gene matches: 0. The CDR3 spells CASSLQGVNTEAFF. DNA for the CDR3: TGCGCCAGCAGCTTGCAGGGGGTGAACACTGAAGCTTTCTTT.